This T cell receptor beta chain was recovered during a study of T cell changes during pregnancy in multiple sclerosis. The CDR3 has 14 residues. From germline, CDR1 is SGHNT and CDR2 YYREEE (reference sequence). Trimming left V 5 bases short and J 0 bases short, with 8 bases between. Using immunoSEQ multiplex PCR, the repertoire was profiled, and TCRdb retains in-frame clones only, with some absent. This sample carries roughly 58,000 clones, roughly 90% of them seen once, and the ten largest clones take around 0.16%. The TCR comes from a female donor in good health, enrolled as a control in a pregnancy study. The chain has TRBV5-4 and TRBJ1-4, with TRBD1 as a possible D gene (5 bases). This sample comprised CD4+ T cells from peripheral blood mononuclear cells, obtained after pregnancy. CDR3 nucleotide sequence: TGTGCCAGCAGTCAGGGTGCAACTAATGAAAAACTGTTTTTT. Amino acids: CASSQGATNEKLFF.